This T cell receptor beta chain stems from a study of beta chain features in type 1 diabetes. What was sequenced were expressed TCRB transcripts, since all of the isolated RNA had been reverse transcribed. Clones were sequenced by immunoSEQ multiplex PCR, and TCRdb holds only the in-frame ones, with some missing. The sample holds over 150,000 clones, less than 9.5% seen once. The V gene's germline CDR1 is MNHNS and CDR2 SASEGT. V shed 6 bases, J shed 5 bases, and the junction held 8 bases outside the gene matches. This CDR3 region has 14 residues. This clonotype originated in a man between 18 and 35 years old in good health. The V and J genes are TRBV6-1 and TRBJ2-7, with 9 bases fitting TRBD1. The sequenced sample consisted of central memory CD4+ T cells from blood. The CDR3 reads CASSLRDREDEQYF. In DNA form, the CDR3 reads TGTGCCAGCAGCCTGCGGGACAGGGAGGACGAGCAGTACTTC.